The 5 T cell receptor beta chains reported below all come from one sample, sequenced in a study of human T cells and chemical hapten exposure. This sample's time point: patch test 1, 2 weeks after DPC sensitization. Specified treatment: therapeutic diphenylcyclopropenone sensitization with weekly scalp DPC. From the RACE reads, TCRdb called clonotypes with MiXCR, one entry per CDR3 protein. This sample yields about 360,000 distinct CDR3 sequences, of which approximately 6.3% are seen a single time; approximately 8% belongs to the top ten. Here the sequenced sample was whole blood, taken in connection with sensitization to the hapten diphenylcyclopropenone (DPC). The receptor source for this set is a woman aged 18-29 years with alopecia areata. Some clones in this sample may be carry-over from other donors' samples.

This clonotype occurred a few times. V and J are TRBV27 and TRBJ2-1, with 7 bases aligning to TRBD2. CDR1 and CDR2 from the germline V gene are MNHEY and SMNVEV (reference sequence). Trimming removed 1 base from V and 2 bases from J; junction bases left unmatched: 11. This CDR3 comprises 18 residues. The CDR3 here is CASSLWASGVLAYNEQFF. For the CDR3, the DNA is TGTGCCAGCAGTTTATGGGCTAGCGGAGTTTTGGCCTACAATGAGCAGTTCTTC.

The rearrangement links TRBV5-1 to TRBJ1-5; TRBD1 is a possible D gene (5 bases). The CDR3 contains 15 residues. V dropped 1 base and J dropped 7 bases, with 15 bases sitting between them. The germline CDR1 and CDR2 sequences are SGHRS and YFSETQ. CDR3 coding DNA: TGCGCCAGCAGCTTGCGGTGGGGCGGGGACCAGCCCCAGCATTTT. Its protein is CASSLRWGGDQPQHF.

This clonotype was recorded at least ten times. The rearrangement links TRBV7-2 to TRBJ2-1; 10 bases line up with TRBD2. The germline CDR1 and CDR2 sequences are SGHTA and FQGNSA. With 5 bases clipped from V and 4 bases from J, the junction kept 11 bases outside the gene matches. The CDR3 totals 17 residues. CDR3 protein: CASSPAGSGGPYNEQFF. Here the CDR3 DNA reads TGTGCCAGCAGCCCAGCAGGTAGCGGGGGGCCTTACAATGAGCAGTTCTTC.

Ten or more counts support this clonotype. The chain couples TRBV20-1 to TRBJ2-7, with TRBD2 matching 7 bases. Germline V lookup: CDR1 DFQATT, CDR2 SNEGSKA (reference sequence). The CDR3 has 14 amino acids. The ends lost 5 bases at V and 2 bases at J; junction bases unmatched: 9. The CDR3 region has the DNA TGCAGTGCTGAGCGGGGAAGGATAGCCTACGAGCAGTACTTC. Translated, it gives CSAERGRIAYEQYF.

This clonotype was observed a handful of times. V usage is TRBV2 and J usage is TRBJ2-3; TRBD2 aligns across 8 bases. Germline V gene sequence: CDR1 SNHLY, CDR2 FYNNEI. The V and J ends lost 4 bases and 2 bases, in that order; junction bases with no gene match: 8. The CDR3 is 16 residues long. CDR3 DNA: TGTGCCAGCAGTGCCAGCACTAGCGGAATCACAGATACGCAGTATTTT. It is translated as CASSASTSGITDTQYF.